The 16 T cell receptor beta chains presented below share a single source sample, sequenced in a study of blood T cell repertoires in COVID-19. Sequenced by immunoSEQ multiplex PCR; TCRdb stores in-frame clones only, minus some. This sample has roughly 250,000 clones, with around 82% found just once. Sequenced: peripheral blood. The receptors shown here come from a woman aged 70-85 years with acute or convalescent COVID-19.

This clone appeared once. This chain links TRBV7-2 with TRBJ1-2; D possibly corresponds to TRBD1 (5 bases). Trimming removed 7 bases at V and 4 bases at J, with 19 bases between. The germline V gene encodes CDR1 SGHTA and CDR2 FQGNSA. This CDR3 has 15 amino acids. This chain's CDR3 is CASNIGRGRLYGYTF. The CDR3 region has the DNA TGTGCCAGCAACATTGGAAGGGGTCGACTCTATGGCTACACCTTC.

The chain has TRBV5-1 and TRBJ2-7, with 7 bases identical to TRBD1. The CDR3 extends over 15 amino acids. V trimming: 4 bases; J trimming: 3 bases; junction bases outside the gene matches: 10. The germline V gene encodes CDR1 SGHRS and CDR2 YFSETQ. The CDR3, as DNA: TGCGCCAGCAGCCCCACCGTTACAGGGGACTACGAGCAGTACTTC. Amino acids: CASSPTVTGDYEQYF.

This clone was seen a handful of times. This chain links TRBV7-9 with TRBJ1-3; D gene ambiguous. This CDR3 has 16 amino acids. CDR1 and CDR2 (germline): SEHNR, FQNEAQ (reference sequence). The V end was cut by 5 bases, the J end by 0 bases, with 14 bases between. Here the CDR3 reads CASSGEGSSSGNTIYF. CDR3 nucleotide sequence: TGTGCCAGCAGCGGAGAGGGATCAAGCTCTGGAAACACCATATATTTT.

This rearrangement joins TRBV6-5 to TRBJ2-1; 7 bases match TRBD2. The CDR3 contains 16 residues. The V gene end was trimmed by 4 bases and the J gene end by 0 bases; junction bases not matched to a gene: 6. Germline loops: CDR1 MNHEY, CDR2 SVGAGI. CDR3 sequence (DNA): TGTGCCAGCAGTTCCGCGGGCGGGAGCTCCTACAATGAGCAGTTCTTC. Translated, it gives CASSSAGGSSYNEQFF.

The chain carries TRBV7-2 and TRBJ2-1, with a weak D call TRBD2 (6 bases). Per the germline V gene, CDR1 is SGHTA and CDR2 is FQGNSA. With 5 bases removed from V and 2 bases from J, the gap between germline ends came to 13 bases. This CDR3 has 15 residues. As DNA, the CDR3 is TGTGCCAGCAGCCCCTACGGGGGACCCTACAATGAGCAGTTCTTC. Translated: CASSPYGGPYNEQFF.

The CDR3 bases are TGTGCCAGCAGTGAACAGGCAGGGGTTGTAGCCGGGGAGCTGTTTTTT. Amino acids: CASSEQAGVVAGELFF. V and J are TRBV6-1 and TRBJ2-2, with TRBD1 as a possible D gene (6 bases). V was clipped by 2 bases and J by 6 bases, with 16 bases between them. This CDR3 contains 16 residues. Germline V CDR1 and CDR2: MNHNS, SASEGT.

The DNA for the CDR3 is TGTGCCAGCAGTTTCCACAGTACCCGGAACACTGAAGCTTTCTTT. Its translation: CASSFHSTRNTEAFF. V is TRBV6-5 and J is TRBJ1-1; D not certain. This CDR3 has 15 amino acids. V gave up 4 bases and J gave up 1 base, with 13 bases separating them. CDR1 is MNHEY, CDR2 SVGAGI, per germline.

The V and J genes are TRBV9 and TRBJ2-4; a possible D gene is TRBD1 (6 bases). CDR1 SGDLS and CDR2 YYNGEE come from the germline V gene. This CDR3 has 15 residues. V lost 3 bases and J 5 bases, leaving 15 bases between the germline ends. This CDR3 reads CASSAGATGENIQYF. CDR3 sequence (DNA): TGTGCCAGCAGCGCAGGGGCCACCGGCGAAAACATTCAGTACTTC.

V usage is TRBV30 and J usage is TRBJ1-1; TRBD1 matches 7 bases. The ends lost 2 bases at V and 5 bases at J; junction bases unmatched: 8. CDR3 length equals 14 residues. From germline, CDR1 is GTSNPN and CDR2 SVGIG (reference sequence). CDR3 amino acids: CAWSPGQYGTEAFF. The CDR3 bases are TGTGCCTGGAGTCCGGGACAGTATGGGACTGAAGCTTTCTTT.

V gene TRBV7-2 combines with J gene TRBJ2-5; D is unclear. Deletions cut 4 bases from V and 5 bases from J, with 11 bases between. Germline V CDR1 and CDR2: SGHTA, FQGNSA. CDR3 size: 13 residues. The DNA of the CDR3 is TGTGCCAGCAGCTCCGGGTCGAAGGAGACCCAGTACTTC. It translates to CASSSGSKETQYF.

V gene TRBV11-3 combines with J gene TRBJ2-2; weak D call: TRBD1 (6 bases). Per germline, CDR1 SGHNT and CDR2 YENEEA. V lost 6 bases to trimming and J lost 5 bases, with 13 bases between them. CDR3 size: 14 residues. The CDR3 is CASSWSGATGELFF. In nucleotides, the CDR3 is TGTGCCAGCAGTTGGTCAGGGGCGACCGGGGAGCTGTTTTTT.

The chain couples TRBV3-1 (or the pseudogene TRBV3-2) to TRBJ2-5, with 9 positions matching TRBD2. The length of the CDR3 is 12 residues. The trim removed 10 bases at V and 5 bases at J, leaving 5 bases unmatched. Germline V gene sequence: CDR1 LGHDT, CDR2 YNNKEL (reference sequence). Written as DNA, the CDR3 is TGTGCCACGCGGGGGGGCTGGGAGACCCAGTACTTC. Protein: CATRGGWETQYF.

This clone was picked up a small number of times. The chain is built from TRBV14 and TRBJ1-5; D ambiguous. The V gene lost 0 bases and the J gene lost 6 bases, with 21 bases spanning the gap. Germline lookup yields CDR1 SGHDN and CDR2 FVKESK. The CDR3 totals 18 residues. The CDR3 spells CASSQDLLLLGSGQPQHF. CDR3 in DNA: TGTGCCAGCAGCCAAGATCTACTACTCTTGGGGAGCGGTCAGCCCCAGCATTTT.

This clone came up once. The chain combines TRBV6-5 with TRBJ2-2, with a possible D match to TRBD1 (6 bases). V lost 11 bases, J lost 2 bases, and 12 bases lay in between. CDR1 is MNHEY and CDR2 is SVGAGI in the germline V gene. CDR3 length: 13 residues. CDR3 amino acids: CACTGHNTGELFF. For the CDR3, the DNA is TGTGCCTGCACAGGGCACAACACCGGGGAGCTGTTTTTT.

V gene TRBV19 combines with J gene TRBJ1-2; D remains unclear. Germline V gives CDR1 LNHDA, CDR2 SQIVND (reference sequence). Trimming shortened V by 6 bases and J by 1 base, and 6 bases separated the two germline ends. The length of the CDR3 is 12 residues. The CDR3 here is CASRALNYGYTF. In DNA, the CDR3 is TGTGCCAGTAGAGCACTTAACTATGGCTACACCTTC.

V usage is TRBV18 and J usage is TRBJ2-5; 8 bases are shared with TRBD1. V dropped 1 base and J dropped 5; count of bases not matched to a gene: 9. The CDR3 consists of 16 residues. Germline CDR1 KGHSH, CDR2 LQKENI. The CDR3 protein is CASSPLSGGRQETQYF. CDR3 bases: TGTGCCAGCTCACCACTGTCAGGGGGCAGGCAGGAGACCCAGTACTTC.